This TCR beta chain is from a study of control samples from healthy donors and cancer patients. The repertoire was sequenced with immunoSEQ multiplex PCR; TCRdb's copy has only in-frame clones and lacks some. The sample lists tens of thousands of clones, roughly 84% occurring once. Deletions cut 0 bases from V and 10 bases from J, with 9 bases between. This CDR3 is built from 12 residues. What was sequenced was blood. J is TRBJ1-1 and V is TRBV12-3 or TRBV12-4, with D uncertain. The origin of this receptor is a woman aged 50 to 65 in good health. CDR3: CASSLAGVGAFF. CDR3 DNA: TGTGCCAGCAGTTTAGCGGGAGTAGGAGCTTTCTTT.